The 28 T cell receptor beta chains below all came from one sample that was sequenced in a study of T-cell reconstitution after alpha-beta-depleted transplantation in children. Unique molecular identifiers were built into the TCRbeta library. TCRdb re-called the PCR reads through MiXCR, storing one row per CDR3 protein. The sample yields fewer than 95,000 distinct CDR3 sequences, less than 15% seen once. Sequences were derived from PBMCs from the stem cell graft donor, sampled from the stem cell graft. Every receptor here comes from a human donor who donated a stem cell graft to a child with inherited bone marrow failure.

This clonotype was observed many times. CDR3 DNA sequence: TGTGCCAGCAGCTTAGATATCTCCACCGGGGAGCTGTTTTTT. This translates into CASSLDISTGELFF. V is TRBV5-4 and J is TRBJ2-2; D not certain. V shed 2 bases and J shed 4 bases, with 9 bases lying between them. The germline V gene has CDR1 SGHNT and CDR2 YYREEE (reference sequence). The CDR3 length is 14 residues. Looking up the rest from reference TRBV5-4 and TRBJ2-2 gives the full variable domain: ETGVTQSPTHLIKTRGQQVTLRCSSQSGHNTVSWYQQALGQGPQFIFQYYREEENGRGNFPPRFSGLQFPNYSSELNVNALELDDSALYLCASSLDISTGELFFGEGSRLTVL.

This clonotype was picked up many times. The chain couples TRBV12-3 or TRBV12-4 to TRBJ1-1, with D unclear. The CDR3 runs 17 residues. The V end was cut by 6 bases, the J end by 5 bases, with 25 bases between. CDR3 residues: CASSPTRSPYEVTEAFF. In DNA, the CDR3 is TGTGCCAGCAGCCCCACCAGATCACCGTATGAAGTTACTGAAGCTTTCTTT.

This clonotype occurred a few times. In DNA form, the CDR3 reads TGTGCCAGCGCTACAACAGGGAGGACTGAAGCTTTCTTT. Translating gives CASATTGRTEAFF. This rearrangement joins TRBV6-1 to TRBJ1-1; maybe TRBD1 (6 bases). This CDR3 is built from 13 residues. Germline values: CDR1 MNHNS, CDR2 SASEGT. Trimming stripped 8 bases from V and 5 bases from J, with 15 bases between.

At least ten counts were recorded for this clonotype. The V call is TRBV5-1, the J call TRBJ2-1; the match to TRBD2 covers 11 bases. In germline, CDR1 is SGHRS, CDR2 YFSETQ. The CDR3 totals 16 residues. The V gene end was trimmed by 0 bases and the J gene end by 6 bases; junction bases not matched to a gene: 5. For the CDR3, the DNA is TGCGCCAGCAGCTTGGAAGGGACTAGCGGCCCCAATGAGCAGTTCTTC. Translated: CASSLEGTSGPNEQFF. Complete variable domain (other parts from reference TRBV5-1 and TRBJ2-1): KAGVTQTPRYLIKTRGQQVTLSCSPISGHRSVSWYQQTPGQGLQFLFEYFSETQRNKGNFPGRFSGRQFSNSRSEMNVSTLELGDSALYLCASSLEGTSGPNEQFFGPGTRLTVL.

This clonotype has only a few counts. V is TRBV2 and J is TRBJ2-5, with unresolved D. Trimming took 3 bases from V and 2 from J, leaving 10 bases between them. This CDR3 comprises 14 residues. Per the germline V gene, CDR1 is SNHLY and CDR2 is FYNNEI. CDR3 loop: CASSEGRVQETQYF. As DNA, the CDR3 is TGTGCCAGCAGTGAGGGTAGGGTGCAAGAGACCCAGTACTTC.

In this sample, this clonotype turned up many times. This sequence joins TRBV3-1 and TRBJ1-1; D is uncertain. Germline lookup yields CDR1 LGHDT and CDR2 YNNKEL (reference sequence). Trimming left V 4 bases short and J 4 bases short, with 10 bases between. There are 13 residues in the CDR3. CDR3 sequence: CASSRGGGTEAFF. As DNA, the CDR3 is TGTGCCAGCAGCCGAGGTGGAGGCACTGAAGCTTTCTTT.

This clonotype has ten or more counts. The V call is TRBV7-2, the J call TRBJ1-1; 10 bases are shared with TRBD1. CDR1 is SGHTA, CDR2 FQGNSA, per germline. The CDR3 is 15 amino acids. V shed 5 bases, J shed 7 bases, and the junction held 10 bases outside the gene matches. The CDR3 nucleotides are TGTGCCAGCAGCCAACGACCGGGACAGGGGAGTGAAGCTTTCTTT. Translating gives CASSQRPGQGSEAFF.

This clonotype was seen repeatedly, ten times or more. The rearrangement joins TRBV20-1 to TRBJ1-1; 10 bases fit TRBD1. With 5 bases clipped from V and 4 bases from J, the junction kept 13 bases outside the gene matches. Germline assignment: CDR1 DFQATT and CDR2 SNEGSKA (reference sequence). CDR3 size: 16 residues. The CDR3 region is CSAPRQGALVGTEAFF. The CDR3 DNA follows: TGCAGTGCTCCTCGACAGGGGGCGCTTGTTGGCACTGAAGCTTTCTTT.

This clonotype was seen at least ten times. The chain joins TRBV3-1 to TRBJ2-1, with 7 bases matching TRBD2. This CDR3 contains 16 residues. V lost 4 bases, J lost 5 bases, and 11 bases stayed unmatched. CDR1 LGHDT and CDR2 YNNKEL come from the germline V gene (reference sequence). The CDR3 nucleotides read TGTGCCAGCAGCCCTACCTTAGCGGGCTCGAACAATGAGCAGTTCTTC. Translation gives CASSPTLAGSNNEQFF.

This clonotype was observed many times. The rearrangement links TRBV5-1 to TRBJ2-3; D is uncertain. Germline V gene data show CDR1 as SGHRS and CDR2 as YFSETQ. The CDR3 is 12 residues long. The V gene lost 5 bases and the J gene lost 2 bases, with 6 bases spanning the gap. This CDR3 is CASREYTDTQYF. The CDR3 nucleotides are TGCGCCAGCAGGGAATACACAGATACGCAGTATTTT.

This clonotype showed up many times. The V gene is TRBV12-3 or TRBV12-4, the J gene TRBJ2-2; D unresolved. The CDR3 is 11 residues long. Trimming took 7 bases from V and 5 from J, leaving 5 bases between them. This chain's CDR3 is CASTVTGELFF. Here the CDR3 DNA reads TGTGCCAGCACCGTGACCGGGGAGCTGTTTTTT.

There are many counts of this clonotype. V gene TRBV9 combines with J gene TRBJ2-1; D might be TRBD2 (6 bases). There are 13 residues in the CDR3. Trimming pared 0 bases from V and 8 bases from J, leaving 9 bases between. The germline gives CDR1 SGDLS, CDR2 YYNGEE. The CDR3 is CASSVAGVDEQFF. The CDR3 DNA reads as TGTGCCAGCAGCGTAGCGGGAGTCGATGAGCAGTTCTTC.

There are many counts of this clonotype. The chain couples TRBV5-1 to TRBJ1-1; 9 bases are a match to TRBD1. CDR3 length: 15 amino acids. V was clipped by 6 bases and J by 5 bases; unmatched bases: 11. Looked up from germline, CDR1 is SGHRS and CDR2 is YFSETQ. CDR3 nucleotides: TGCGCCAGCACCAGGGCCCGACAGGGGGGGACTGAAGCTTTCTTT. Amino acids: CASTRARQGGTEAFF.

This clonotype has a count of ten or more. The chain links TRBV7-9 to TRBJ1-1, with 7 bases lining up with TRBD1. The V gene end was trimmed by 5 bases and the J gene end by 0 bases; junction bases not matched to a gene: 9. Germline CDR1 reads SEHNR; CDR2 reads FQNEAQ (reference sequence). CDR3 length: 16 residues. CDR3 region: CASSTSGQFLNTEAFF. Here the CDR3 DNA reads TGTGCCAGCAGCACCTCGGGACAGTTTCTGAACACTGAAGCTTTCTTT.

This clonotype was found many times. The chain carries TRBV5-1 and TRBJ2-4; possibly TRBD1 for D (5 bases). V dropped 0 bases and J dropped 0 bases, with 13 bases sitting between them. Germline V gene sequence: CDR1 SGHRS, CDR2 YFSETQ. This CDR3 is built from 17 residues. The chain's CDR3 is CASSLGPGQGAKNIQYF. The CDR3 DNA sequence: TGCGCCAGCAGCTTGGGCCCCGGGCAGGGAGCCAAAAACATTCAGTACTTC.

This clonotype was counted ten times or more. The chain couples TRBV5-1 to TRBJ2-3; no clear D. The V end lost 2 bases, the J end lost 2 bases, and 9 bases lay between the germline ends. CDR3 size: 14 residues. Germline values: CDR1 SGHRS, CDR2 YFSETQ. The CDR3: CASSLNGVTDTQYF. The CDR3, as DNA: TGCGCCAGCAGCTTAAATGGGGTCACAGATACGCAGTATTTT.

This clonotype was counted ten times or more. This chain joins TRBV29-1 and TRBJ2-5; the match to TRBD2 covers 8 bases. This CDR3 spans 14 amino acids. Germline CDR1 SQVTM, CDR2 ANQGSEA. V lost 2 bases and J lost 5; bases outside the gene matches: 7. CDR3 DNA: TGCAGCGTTGAAAGCGGGAGAGCTCGGGAGACCCAGTACTTC. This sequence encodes CSVESGRARETQYF.

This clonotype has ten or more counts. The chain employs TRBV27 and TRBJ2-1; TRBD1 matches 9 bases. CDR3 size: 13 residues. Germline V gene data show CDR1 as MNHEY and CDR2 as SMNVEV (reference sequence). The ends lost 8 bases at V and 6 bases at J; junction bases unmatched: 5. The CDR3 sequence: CASVDRGSNEQFF. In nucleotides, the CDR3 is TGTGCCAGCGTGGACAGGGGAAGCAATGAGCAGTTCTTC.

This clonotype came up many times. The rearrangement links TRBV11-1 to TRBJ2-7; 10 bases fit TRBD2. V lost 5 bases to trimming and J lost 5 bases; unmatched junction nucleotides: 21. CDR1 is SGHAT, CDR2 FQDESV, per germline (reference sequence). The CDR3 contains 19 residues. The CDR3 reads CASSPRGPMVLAGVDEQYF. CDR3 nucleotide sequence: TGTGCCAGCAGCCCAAGAGGCCCAATGGTTCTAGCGGGAGTCGACGAGCAGTACTTC.

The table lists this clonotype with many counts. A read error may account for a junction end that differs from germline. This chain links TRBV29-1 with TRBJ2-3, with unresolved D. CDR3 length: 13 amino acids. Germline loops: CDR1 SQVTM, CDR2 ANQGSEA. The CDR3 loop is CSVEARNADMQYF. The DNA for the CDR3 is TGCAGCGTTGAAGCCCGAAATGCAGATATGCAGTATTTT.

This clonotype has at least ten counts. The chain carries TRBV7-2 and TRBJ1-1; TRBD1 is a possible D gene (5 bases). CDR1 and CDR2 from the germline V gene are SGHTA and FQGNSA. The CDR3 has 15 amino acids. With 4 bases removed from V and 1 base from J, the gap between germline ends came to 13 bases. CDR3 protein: CASSSRQSSNTEAFF. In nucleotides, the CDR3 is TGTGCCAGCAGCTCCCGACAGAGTTCGAACACTGAAGCTTTCTTT.

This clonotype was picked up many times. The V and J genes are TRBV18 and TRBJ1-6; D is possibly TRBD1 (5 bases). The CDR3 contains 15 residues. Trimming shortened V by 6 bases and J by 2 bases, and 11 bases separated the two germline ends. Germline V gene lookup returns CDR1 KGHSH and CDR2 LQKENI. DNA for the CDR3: TGTGCCAGCTCCAGGGAGGCGGCCTATAATTCACCCCTCCACTTT. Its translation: CASSREAAYNSPLHF.

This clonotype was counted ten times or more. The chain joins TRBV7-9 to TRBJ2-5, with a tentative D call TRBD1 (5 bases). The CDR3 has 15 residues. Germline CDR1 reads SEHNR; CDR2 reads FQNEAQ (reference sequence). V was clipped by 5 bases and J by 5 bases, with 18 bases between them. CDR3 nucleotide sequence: TGTGCCAGCAGCCCCCACCCAGGGCTGGGGGAGACCCAGTACTTC. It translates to CASSPHPGLGETQYF.

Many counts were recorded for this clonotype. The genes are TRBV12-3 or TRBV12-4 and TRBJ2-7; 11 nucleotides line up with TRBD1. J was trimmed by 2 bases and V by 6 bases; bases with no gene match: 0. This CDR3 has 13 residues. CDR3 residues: CASRGQGAYEQYF. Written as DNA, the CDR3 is TGTGCCAGCAGGGGACAGGGGGCCTACGAGCAGTACTTC.

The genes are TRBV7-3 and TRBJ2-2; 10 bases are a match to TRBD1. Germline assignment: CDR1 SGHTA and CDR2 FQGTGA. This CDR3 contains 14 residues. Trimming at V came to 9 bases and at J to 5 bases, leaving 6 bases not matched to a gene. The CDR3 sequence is CASRRTGGTGELFF. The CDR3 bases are TGTGCCAGTAGGAGGACAGGGGGGACCGGGGAGCTGTTTTTT.

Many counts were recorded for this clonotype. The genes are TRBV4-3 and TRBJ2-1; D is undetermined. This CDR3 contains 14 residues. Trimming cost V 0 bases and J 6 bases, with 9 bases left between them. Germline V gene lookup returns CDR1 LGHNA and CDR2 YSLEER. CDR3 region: CASSQDVSFNEQFF. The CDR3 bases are TGCGCCAGCAGCCAAGATGTATCGTTCAATGAGCAGTTCTTC.

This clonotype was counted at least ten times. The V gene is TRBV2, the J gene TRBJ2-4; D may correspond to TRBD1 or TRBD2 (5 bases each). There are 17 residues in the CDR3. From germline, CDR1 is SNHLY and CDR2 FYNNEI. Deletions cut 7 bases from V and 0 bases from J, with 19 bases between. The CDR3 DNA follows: TGTGCCAGCAAAGGCCCTATGAGGGGCCAAGCCAAAAACATTCAGTACTTC. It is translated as CASKGPMRGQAKNIQYF.

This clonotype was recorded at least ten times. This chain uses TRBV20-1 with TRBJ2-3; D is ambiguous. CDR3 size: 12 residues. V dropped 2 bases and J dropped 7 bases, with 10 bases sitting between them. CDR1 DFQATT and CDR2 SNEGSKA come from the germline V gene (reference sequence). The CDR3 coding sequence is TGCAGTGCTAGATCGGGTCGTAATACGCAGTATTTT. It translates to CSARSGRNTQYF.